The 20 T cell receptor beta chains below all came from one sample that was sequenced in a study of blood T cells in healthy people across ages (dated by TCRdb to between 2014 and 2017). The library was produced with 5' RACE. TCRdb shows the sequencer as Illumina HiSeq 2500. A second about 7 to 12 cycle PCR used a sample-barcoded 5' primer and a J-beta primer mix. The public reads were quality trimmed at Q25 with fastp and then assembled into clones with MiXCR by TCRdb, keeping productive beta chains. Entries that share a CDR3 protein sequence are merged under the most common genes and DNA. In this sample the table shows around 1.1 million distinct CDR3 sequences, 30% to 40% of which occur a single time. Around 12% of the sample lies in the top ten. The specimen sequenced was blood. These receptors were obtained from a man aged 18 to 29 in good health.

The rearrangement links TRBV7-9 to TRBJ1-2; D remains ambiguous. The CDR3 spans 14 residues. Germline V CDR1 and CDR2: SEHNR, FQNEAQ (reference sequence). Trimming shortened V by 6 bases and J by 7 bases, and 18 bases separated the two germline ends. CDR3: CASRDEGFGSGYTF. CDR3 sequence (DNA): TGTGCCAGCAGGGATGAGGGCTTTGGTAGTGGCTACACCTTC.

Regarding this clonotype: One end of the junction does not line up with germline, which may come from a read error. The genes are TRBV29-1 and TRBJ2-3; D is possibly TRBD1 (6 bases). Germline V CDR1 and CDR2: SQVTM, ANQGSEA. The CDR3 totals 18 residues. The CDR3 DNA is TGTAGCGTTGAAATACAGGGCAAGATGATACGTTCCACAGATACGCAGTATTTT. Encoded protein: CSVEIQGKMIRSTDTQYF.

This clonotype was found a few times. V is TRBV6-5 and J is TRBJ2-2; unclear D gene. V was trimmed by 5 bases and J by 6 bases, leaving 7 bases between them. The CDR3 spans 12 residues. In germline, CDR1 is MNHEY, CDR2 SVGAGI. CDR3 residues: CASSQLAGELFF. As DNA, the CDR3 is TGTGCCAGCAGTCAGCTAGCCGGGGAGCTGTTTTTT.

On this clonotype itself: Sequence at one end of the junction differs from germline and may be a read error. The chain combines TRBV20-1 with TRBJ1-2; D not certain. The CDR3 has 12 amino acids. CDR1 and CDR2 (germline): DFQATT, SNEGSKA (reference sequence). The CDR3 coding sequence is TGCAGTGCTAGCGGCAGGAACTATGGCTGCACCTTC. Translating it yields CSASGRNYGCTF.

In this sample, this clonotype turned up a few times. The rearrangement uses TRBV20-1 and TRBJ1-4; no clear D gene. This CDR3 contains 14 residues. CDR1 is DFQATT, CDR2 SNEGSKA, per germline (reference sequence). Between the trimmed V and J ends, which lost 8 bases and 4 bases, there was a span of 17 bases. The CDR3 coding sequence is TGCAGTCCTAAGGACGGTGGAATTAATGAAAAACTGTTTTTT. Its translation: CSPKDGGINEKLFF.

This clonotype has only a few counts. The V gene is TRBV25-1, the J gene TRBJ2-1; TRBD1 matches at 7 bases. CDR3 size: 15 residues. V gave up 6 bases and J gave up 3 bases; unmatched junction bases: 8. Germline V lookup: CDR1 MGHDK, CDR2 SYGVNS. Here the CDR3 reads CASSKAGGIYNEQFF. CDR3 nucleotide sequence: TGTGCCAGCAGCAAGGCAGGGGGTATCTACAATGAGCAGTTCTTC.

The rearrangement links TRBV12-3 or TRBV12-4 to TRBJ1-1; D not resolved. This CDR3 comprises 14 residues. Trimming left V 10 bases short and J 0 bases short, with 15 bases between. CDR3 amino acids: CATTLTEMNTEAFF. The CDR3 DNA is TGTGCCACCACCTTGACCGAGATGAACACTGAAGCTTTCTTT.

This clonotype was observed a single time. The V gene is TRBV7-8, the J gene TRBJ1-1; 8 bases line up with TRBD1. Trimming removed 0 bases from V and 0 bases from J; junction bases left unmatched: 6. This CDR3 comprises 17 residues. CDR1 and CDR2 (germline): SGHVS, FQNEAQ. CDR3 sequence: CASSLAPGGPMNTEAFF. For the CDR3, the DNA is TGTGCCAGCAGCTTAGCCCCAGGGGGCCCAATGAACACTGAAGCTTTCTTT.

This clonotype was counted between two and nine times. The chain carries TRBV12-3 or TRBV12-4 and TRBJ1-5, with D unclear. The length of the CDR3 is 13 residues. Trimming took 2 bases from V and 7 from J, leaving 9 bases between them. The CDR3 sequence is CASSLSVGQPQHF. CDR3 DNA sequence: TGTGCCAGCAGTTTATCGGTCGGGCAGCCCCAGCATTTT.

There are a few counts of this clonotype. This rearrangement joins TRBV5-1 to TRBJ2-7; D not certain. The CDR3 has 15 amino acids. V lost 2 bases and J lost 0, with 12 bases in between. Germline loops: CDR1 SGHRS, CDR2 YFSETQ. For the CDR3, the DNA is TGCGCCAGCAGCTTTGATAAACTAAGCTCCTACGAGCAGTACTTC. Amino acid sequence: CASSFDKLSSYEQYF.

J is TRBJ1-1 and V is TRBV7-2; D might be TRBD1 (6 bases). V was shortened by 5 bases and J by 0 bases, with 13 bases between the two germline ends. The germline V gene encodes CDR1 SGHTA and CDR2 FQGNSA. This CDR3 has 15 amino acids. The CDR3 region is CASSLNGQLNTEAFF. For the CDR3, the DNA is TGTGCCAGCAGCCTGAACGGACAGCTGAACACTGAAGCTTTCTTT.

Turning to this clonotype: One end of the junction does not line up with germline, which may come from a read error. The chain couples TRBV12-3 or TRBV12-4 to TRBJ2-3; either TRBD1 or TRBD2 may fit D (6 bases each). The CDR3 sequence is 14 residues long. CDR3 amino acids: CASSLRGTSDAQYF. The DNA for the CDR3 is TGTGCCAGCTCCCTTAGGGGGACTTCAGATGCGCAGTATTTT.

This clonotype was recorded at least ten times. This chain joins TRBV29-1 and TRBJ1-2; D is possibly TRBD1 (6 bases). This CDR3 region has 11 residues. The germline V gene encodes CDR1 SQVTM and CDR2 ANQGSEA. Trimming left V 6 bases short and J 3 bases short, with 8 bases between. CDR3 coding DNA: TGCAGCGTGAAGGGGGACTATGGCTACACCTTC. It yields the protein CSVKGDYGYTF.

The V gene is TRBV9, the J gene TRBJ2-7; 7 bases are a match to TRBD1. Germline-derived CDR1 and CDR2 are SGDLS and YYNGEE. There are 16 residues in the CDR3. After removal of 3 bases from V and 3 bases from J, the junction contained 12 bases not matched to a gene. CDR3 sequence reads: CASSGANGTAFYEQYF. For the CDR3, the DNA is TGTGCCAGCAGCGGCGCCAACGGGACAGCATTCTACGAGCAGTACTTC.

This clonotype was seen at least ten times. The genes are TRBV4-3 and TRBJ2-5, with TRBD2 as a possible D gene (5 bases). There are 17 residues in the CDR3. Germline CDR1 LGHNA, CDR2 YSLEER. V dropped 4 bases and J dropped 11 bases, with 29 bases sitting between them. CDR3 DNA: TGCGCCAGCAGCCCGCAAGGCATACGGGGTCCCCTCAATGAGCAGTACTTC. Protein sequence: CASSPQGIRGPLNEQYF.

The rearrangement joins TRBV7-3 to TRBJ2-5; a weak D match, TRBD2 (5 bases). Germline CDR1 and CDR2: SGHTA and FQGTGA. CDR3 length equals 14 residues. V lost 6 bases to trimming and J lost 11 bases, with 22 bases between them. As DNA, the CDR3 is TGTGCCAGCAGTAAGACGAGGACTTCCAATGAGCAGTACTTC. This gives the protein CASSKTRTSNEQYF.

For the CDR3, the DNA is TGTGCCAGCAGTTACACCGGGACCCCGCCTAGCACAGATACGCAGTATTTT. This translates into CASSYTGTPPSTDTQYF. This chain joins TRBV6-6 and TRBJ2-3; D might be TRBD1 or TRBD2, each matching 5 bases. The CDR3 is made up of 17 amino acids. CDR1 and CDR2 (germline): MNHNY, SVGAGI (reference sequence). The germline V and J ends were trimmed by 2 bases and 0 bases, with 15 bases remaining between them.

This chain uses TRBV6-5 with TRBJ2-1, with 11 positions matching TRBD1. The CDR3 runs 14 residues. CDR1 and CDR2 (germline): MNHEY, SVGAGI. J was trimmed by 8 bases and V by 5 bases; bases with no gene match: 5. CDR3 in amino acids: CASSPRDRGDEQFF. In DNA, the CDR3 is TGTGCCAGCAGTCCAAGGGACAGGGGGGATGAGCAGTTCTTC.

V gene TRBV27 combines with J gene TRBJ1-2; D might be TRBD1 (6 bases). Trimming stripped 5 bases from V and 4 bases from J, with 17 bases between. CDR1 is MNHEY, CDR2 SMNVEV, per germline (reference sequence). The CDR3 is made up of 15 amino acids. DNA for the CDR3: TGTGCCAGCAGTCCCTTCGCGGGGGGGCCCTATGGCTACACCTTC. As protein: CASSPFAGGPYGYTF.

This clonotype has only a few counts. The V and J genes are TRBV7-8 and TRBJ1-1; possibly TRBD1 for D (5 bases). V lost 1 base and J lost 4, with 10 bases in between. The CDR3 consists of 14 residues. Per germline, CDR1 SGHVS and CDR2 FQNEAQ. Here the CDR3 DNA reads TGTGCCAGCAGCTTAGATAAGGGGTTCACTGAAGCTTTCTTT. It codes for CASSLDKGFTEAFF.